This T cell receptor beta chain was documented in a study of blood T cell repertoires in COVID-19. The wider study: Italy, Spain and the United States were the sources of the convalescent and acute COVID-19 samples. In each case, the material was cDNA or gDNA derived from T cells, B-cell-depleted T cells, or PBMCs.

The V and J ends lost 3 bases and 2 bases, in that order; junction bases with no gene match: 2. Germline CDR1 is SGHAT and CDR2 is FQNNGV. The CDR3 spans 14 residues. In the authors' workflow: Using reference gene primer amplification, nucleated cell counts were estimated. Sequencing used immunoSEQ multiplex PCR; TCRdb keeps in-frame clones, though not all of them. V and J calls and clone size are those listed in that table; D and trimming were worked out from the DNA. The table includes roughly 80,000 clones, over 90% detected once. The origin of this receptor is a man between 60 and 75 years old with acute or convalescent COVID-19. Sequencing used peripheral blood. The rearrangement joins TRBV11-2 to TRBJ2-5; 8 bases agree with TRBD1. The CDR3 coding sequence is TGTGCCAGCAGCTTGGGACAGGCTCAAGAGACCCAGTACTTC. Residues: CASSLGQAQETQYF. Based on the CDR3 plus reference TRBV11-2 and TRBJ2-5, the full variable domain is EAGVAQSPRYKIIEKRQSVAFWCNPISGHATLYWYQQILGQGPKLLIQFQNNGVVDDSQLPKDRFSAERLKGVDSTLKIQPAKLEDSAVYLCASSLGQAQETQYFGPGTRLLVL.